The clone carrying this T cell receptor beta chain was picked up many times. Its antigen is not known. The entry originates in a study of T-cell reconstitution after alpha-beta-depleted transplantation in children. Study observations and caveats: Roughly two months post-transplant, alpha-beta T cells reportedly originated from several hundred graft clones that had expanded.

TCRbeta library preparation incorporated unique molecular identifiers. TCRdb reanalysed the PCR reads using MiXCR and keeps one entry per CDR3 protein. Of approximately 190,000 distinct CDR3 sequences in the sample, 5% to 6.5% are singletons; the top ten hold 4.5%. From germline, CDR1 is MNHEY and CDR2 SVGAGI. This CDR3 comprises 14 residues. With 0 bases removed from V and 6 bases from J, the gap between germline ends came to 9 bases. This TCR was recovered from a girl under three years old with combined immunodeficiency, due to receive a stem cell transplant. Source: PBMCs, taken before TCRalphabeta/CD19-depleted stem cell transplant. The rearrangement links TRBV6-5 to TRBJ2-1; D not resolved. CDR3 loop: CASSYSGSTNEQFF. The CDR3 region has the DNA TGTGCCAGCAGTTACTCGGGTAGTACCAATGAGCAGTTCTTC.